The 8 T cell receptor beta chains listed next were all sequenced from one sample in a study of Tregs in tolerant kidney transplant recipients. TCRdb keeps only in-frame clones here, not all; method: immunoSEQ multiplex PCR. This sample has about 78,000 clones, with under 95% found just once. This material consisted of Tregs from blood, taken before the transplant. These TCRs come from a human donor who received a combined kidney and bone marrow transplant.

This chain connects TRBV14 to TRBJ1-1; no reliable D call. In germline, CDR1 is SGHDN, CDR2 FVKESK. V lost 8 bases, J lost 0 bases, and 13 bases lay in between. The length of the CDR3 is 14 residues. This CDR3 is CASSRALMNTEAFF. CDR3 in DNA: TGTGCCAGCTCTAGGGCGCTCATGAACACTGAAGCTTTCTTT.

The J gene is TRBJ1-2, the V gene TRBV2; D gene unclear. The germline V gene encodes CDR1 SNHLY and CDR2 FYNNEI. The V gene lost 3 bases and the J gene lost 5 bases, with 10 bases spanning the gap. The CDR3 runs to 13 residues. Here the CDR3 DNA reads TGTGCCAGCAGTGATTCGAAAAATTATGGCTACACCTTC. Residues: CASSDSKNYGYTF.

The chain is built from TRBV25-1 and TRBJ2-5, with 10 positions matching TRBD2. The junction had 16 bases not matched to a gene; V was cut back by 5 bases and J by 7 bases. Germline lookup yields CDR1 MGHDK and CDR2 SYGVNS. The CDR3 is made up of 17 amino acids. The CDR3: CASSRQGASGRGVTQYF. The CDR3 coding sequence is TGTGCCAGCAGTCGTCAAGGGGCTAGCGGGAGAGGGGTGACCCAGTACTTC.

This sequence joins TRBV2 and TRBJ1-3; no clear D. The germline CDR1 and CDR2 sequences are SNHLY and FYNNEI. The CDR3 loop spans 12 amino acids. V lost 3 bases and J 9 bases, leaving 9 bases between the germline ends. CDR3 in DNA: TGTGCCAGCAGTGAGGGCCGGCGCACCATATATTTT. Translated, it gives CASSEGRRTIYF. The full variable domain, in which reference TRBV2 and TRBJ1-3 provide the parts outside the CDR3, is EPEVTQTPSHQVTQMGQEVILRCVPISNHLYFYWYRQILGQKVEFLVSFYNNEISEKSEIFDDQFSVERPDGSNFTLKIRSTKLEDSAMYFCASSEGRRTIYFGEGSWLTVV.

This chain joins TRBV5-1 and TRBJ1-1, with TRBD1 as a possible D gene (6 bases). V was clipped by 4 bases and J by 0 bases, with 13 bases between them. Germline V gene sequence: CDR1 SGHRS, CDR2 YFSETQ. The CDR3 runs 15 residues. CDR3 residues: CASSGGHFMNTEAFF. The CDR3 nucleotides are TGCGCCAGCAGCGGGGGACATTTCATGAACACTGAAGCTTTCTTT.

The V gene is TRBV6-1, the J gene TRBJ2-5; TRBD2 agrees at 8 bases. Per the germline V gene, CDR1 is MNHNS and CDR2 is SASEGT. The CDR3 is made up of 16 amino acids. J was trimmed by 2 bases and V by 4 bases; bases with no gene match: 9. CDR3 bases: TGTGCCAGCAGTGGAGCGGGAGAGGGGCATCAAGAGACCCAGTACTTC. Protein product: CASSGAGEGHQETQYF.

The rearrangement uses TRBV18 and TRBJ1-4, with D possibly TRBD1 on 6 matching bases. The germline V and J ends were trimmed by 1 base and 6 bases, with 9 bases remaining between them. Germline lookup yields CDR1 KGHSH and CDR2 LQKENI. This CDR3 has 14 residues. For the CDR3, the DNA is TGTGCCAGCTCACCACGGGGGCGGTATGAAAAACTGTTTTTT. Translating it yields CASSPRGRYEKLFF. The whole variable domain, filled in from reference TRBV18 and TRBJ1-4, reads NAGVMQNPRHLVRRRGQEARLRCSPMKGHSHVYWYRQLPEEGLKFMVYLQKENIIDESGMPKERFSAEFPKEGPSILRIQQVVRGDSAAYFCASSPRGRYEKLFFGSGTQLSVL.

This chain connects TRBV4-2 to TRBJ2-7, with 9 nucleotides matching TRBD2. Germline V gene sequence: CDR1 LGHNA, CDR2 YNFKEQ. CDR3 size: 15 residues. V shed 5 bases and J 2 bases; nucleotides not matched to a gene: 7. The CDR3 coding sequence is TGTGCCAGCAGCTTAAGACTAGCGGACACCTACGAGCAGTACTTC. Protein: CASSLRLADTYEQYF.